The table lists the clone carrying this TCR beta chain with many counts. Its antigen is not known. This specimen comes from a study of response to subunit inactivated influenza vaccine. In TCRdb, the RT-PCR reads were re-called with MiXCR into one record per CDR3 protein. Of over 800,000 distinct CDR3 sequences listed, about 20% are singletons. Study conclusions and caveats: A suggestion made by the authors is that each seasonal influenza vaccination recruits few new T cells.

The sequences come from PBMCs from blood, collected around 5 days after vaccination. This clonotype was sampled from a man in his forties or fifties who received an inactivated influenza vaccine.

CDR3 residues: CASSLVGPGSYEQYF. CDR3 DNA sequence: TGTGCCAGCAGTTTAGTGGGGCCAGGGTCCTACGAGCAGTACTTC. The rearrangement links TRBV12-3 or TRBV12-4 to TRBJ2-7; tentatively, D is TRBD1 (5 bases). Deletions cut 1 base from V and 1 base from J, with 11 bases between. The CDR3 is 15 amino acids.